This T cell receptor (beta chain) was captured in a study of a mutant IDH1 vaccine in newly diagnosed glioma. Across the whole study: Treated patients comprised about 60% males and 37.5% females, mean age about 44 years. Before enrollment, the patients had been treated with radiotherapy alone, temozolomide alone, or both together. Most of them had received both.

Trimming shortened V by 0 bases and J by 2 bases, and 6 bases separated the two germline ends. CDR3 length: 14 residues. Germline loops: CDR1 LNHDA, CDR2 SQIVND (reference sequence). Sequenced by immunoSEQ multiplex PCR; TCRdb stores in-frame clones only, minus some. This table holds roughly 51,000 clones, 80% to 85% found once. Time point denoted: week 23, last vaccination. Alongside topical imiquimod, each dose of vaccine comprised 300 ug of mutant IDH1 20-mer peptide. Each of the donors came in with new WHO grade 3 or 4 astrocytomas that were IDH1-mutant and ATRX-lost. To note about this clone: Its antigen is unknown.

Findings and limits, study-wide: Vaccine-induced immune responses occurred in under 95% of patients.

The receptor was derived from a woman in her thirties or forties with glioma. Some clones in this sample may be carry-over from other donors' samples. The chain employs TRBV19 and TRBJ2-3, with D hard to call. Sequenced here: PBMCs, sampled from a glioma patient whose treatment included an IDH1 peptide vaccine. DNA for the CDR3: TGTGCCAGTAGTATAGAACAGTACACAGATACGCAGTATTTT. It translates to CASSIEQYTDTQYF.